This is a list of T cell receptor beta chains from one sample in a study of blood T cells in healthy people across ages. TCRdb re-derived calls from the 5' RACE reads in MiXCR, one entry per CDR3 protein. This sample has 800,000 to 950,000 distinct CDR3 sequences, with 25% to 35% found just once. A further study also used this sample, focusing on T cells of mothers and their children.

Sequenced: blood. These receptors came from a woman aged 40 to 50 in good health. The CDR3 runs from the conserved cysteine through the conserved F or W. The order of the fields is V gene, clone size, J gene, D gene, CDR3 protein, CDR3 DNA. D genes are given only for firm matches. Clone size is not always given. Where it is, it says once, few, many or a class for expanded clones.

TRBV7-2,NA,TRBJ2-1,NA,CASSTGRIVYNEQFF,TGTGCCAGCAGCACAGGTCGTATAGTATACAATGAGCAGTTCTTC
TRBV7-2,few,TRBJ1-2,NA,CASSSEPWTRHYGYTF,TGTGCCAGCAGCTCAGAGCCCTGGACGCGGCACTATGGCTACACCTTC
TRBV2,few,TRBJ2-7,NA,CASNRWAKYEQYF,TGTGCCAGCAATAGGTGGGCAAAGTACGAGCAGTACTTC
TRBV7-2,few,TRBJ1-5,NA,CASSWQPSNQPQHF,TGTGCCAGCAGCTGGCAGCCTAGCAATCAGCCCCAGCATTTT
TRBV20-1,few,TRBJ2-7,NA,CSARDLASGYYEQYF,TGCAGTGCTAGAGATCTGGCCAGCGGGTACTACGAGCAGTACTTC
TRBV10-3,few,TRBJ2-4,NA,CAISEGGHQAKNIQYF,TGTGCCATCAGTGAAGGGGGACACCAAGCCAAAAACATTCAGTACTTC
TRBV4-1,NA,TRBJ1-4,NA,CASNQEQRDNEKLFF,TGCGCCAGCAACCAGGAACAAAGGGATAACGAAAAACTGTTTTTT
TRBV27,few,TRBJ1-6,NA,CASSLRGTPLHF,TGTGCCAGCAGTTTACGAGGGACACCCCTCCACTTT
TRBV12-3/TRBV12-4,many,TRBJ1-1,TRBD1,CASRPTGRGLSISMNTEAFF,TGTGCCAGCAGACCAACCGGCAGGGGGCTTTCTATATCCATGAACACTGAAGCTTTCTTT
TRBV6-1,NA,TRBJ1-4,NA,CASSETRLSEKLFF,TGTGCCAGCAGTGAAACTCGACTGAGTGAAAAACTGTTTTTT
TRBV27,few,TRBJ2-7,TRBD2,CASSLTVAGGYEQYF,TGTGCCAGCAGTTTAACCGTGGCGGGGGGGTACGAGCAGTACTTC
TRBV6-5,NA,TRBJ1-2,NA,CASRQFFNYGYTF,TGTGCCAGTCGACAGTTTTTTAACTATGGCTACACCTTC
TRBV5-5,few,TRBJ1-2,NA,CASSSHGGAYGYTF,TGTGCCAGCAGTTCACATGGGGGGGCCTATGGCTACACCTTC
TRBV6-5,many,TRBJ2-7,TRBD1,CASSQMTGNEQYF,TGTGCCAGCAGTCAAATGACAGGGAACGAGCAGTACTTC
TRBV12-5,NA,TRBJ2-1,NA,CASGLGVGGNEQFF,TGTGCTAGTGGTTTGGGGGTAGGGGGGAATGAGCAGTTCTTC
TRBV5-1,many,TRBJ2-7,NA,CASSGGRLSSYEQYF,TGCGCCAGCAGCGGAGGACGGTTGAGCTCCTACGAGCAGTACTTC
TRBV11-2,NA,TRBJ2-2,TRBD1,CASSLVGGTGMDGELFF,TGTGCCAGCAGCTTAGTTGGAGGGACAGGGATGGACGGGGAGCTGTTTTTT
TRBV20-1,NA,TRBJ2-1,NA,CSASPPRAGRSEQFF,TGCAGTGCTAGTCCCCCCCGAGCAGGGAGAAGTGAGCAGTTCTTC
TRBV7-9,many,TRBJ2-7,TRBD1,CASSPGTGQLEQYF,TGTGCCAGCAGTCCCGGGACAGGGCAGCTCGAGCAGTACTTC
TRBV12-3/TRBV12-4,NA,TRBJ2-1,NA,CASSSNPPWTRNNEQFF,TGTGCCAGCAGTTCCAACCCCCCGTGGACCCGGAACAATGAGCAGTTCTTC
TRBV4-1,many,TRBJ1-2,NA,CASSQEATPGGRYTF,TGCGCCAGCAGCCAAGAGGCGACTCCCGGAGGGCGGTACACCTTC
TRBV28,few,TRBJ1-6,NA,CASRGTRNNSPLHF,TGTGCCAGCCGTGGGACGAGGAATAATTCACCCCTCCACTTT
TRBV5-1,few,TRBJ2-7,TRBD1,CASSETGFHEQYF,TGCGCCAGCAGCGAGACAGGGTTCCACGAGCAGTACTTC
TRBV29-1,NA,TRBJ2-4,NA,CSGVWGKNIQYF,TGTAGCGGTGTTTGGGGCAAAAACATTCAGTACTTC